This TCR beta chain came from a study of cytomegalovirus exposure and HLA in healthy donors. Findings and limits, study-wide: In vitro data verified three CMV-associated chains as specific for CMV antigens. Sequencing probably produced one cluster of sequence variants that were highly shared. Reported findings show TCR beta sequences accurately forecast HLA-A and HLA-B alleles in most subjects.

The PCR employed 60 Vbeta primers together with 13 Jbeta primers. The protocol was immunoSEQ multiplex PCR, while the TCRdb copy is restricted to in-frame clones and leaves out a portion. The table includes about 89,000 clones, under 80% detected once. Only a few counts were recorded for this clone. Its antigen remains unknown. V was pared by 4 bases and J by 2 bases, with 8 bases of the junction left unmatched. Germline CDR1 and CDR2: SGDLS and YYNGEE. The CDR3 length is 16 residues. Input material: PBMCs. The sequence was obtained from a male donor in good health and CMV-seronegative. The V gene is TRBV9, the J gene TRBJ1-5, with 8 bases matching TRBD1. The CDR3 bases are TGTGCCAGCAGCCCCGGGGCAGGGGGCGGCAATCAGCCCCAGCATTTT. The encoded protein is CASSPGAGGGNQPQHF.